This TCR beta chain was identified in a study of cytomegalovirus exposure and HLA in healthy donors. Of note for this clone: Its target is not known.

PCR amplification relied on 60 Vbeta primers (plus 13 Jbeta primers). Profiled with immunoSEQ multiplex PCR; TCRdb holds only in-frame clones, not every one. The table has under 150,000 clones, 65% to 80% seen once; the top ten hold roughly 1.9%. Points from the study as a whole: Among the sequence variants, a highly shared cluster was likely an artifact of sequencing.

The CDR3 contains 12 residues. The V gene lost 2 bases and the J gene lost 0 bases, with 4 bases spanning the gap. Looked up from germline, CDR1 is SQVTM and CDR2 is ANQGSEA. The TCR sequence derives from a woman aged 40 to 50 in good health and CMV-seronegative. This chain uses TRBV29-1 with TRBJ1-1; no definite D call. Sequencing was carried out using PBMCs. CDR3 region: CSVESLNTEAFF. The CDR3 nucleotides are TGCAGCGTTGAATCGTTGAACACTGAAGCTTTCTTT. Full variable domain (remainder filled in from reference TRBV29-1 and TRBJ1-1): SAVISQKPSRDICQRGTSLTIQCQVDSQVTMMFWYRQQPGQSLTLIATANQGSEATYESGFVIDKFPISRPNLTFSTLTVSNMSPEDSSIYLCSVESLNTEAFFGQGTRLTVV.